The T cell receptor (beta chain) under discussion was sequenced for a study of early T cells in non-severe SARS-CoV-2 infection. About the study: Chains were unpaired, as sequencing was done on bulk RNA from unsorted whole blood.

Per germline, CDR1 MNHNY and CDR2 SVGAGI (reference sequence). V was pared by 2 bases and J by 4 bases, with 17 bases between. This CDR3 has 16 amino acids. Overall study results and limits: A preference for anti-spike CD8 responses marked VDJdb matching, which missed private and CD4 specificities.

This clonotype was picked up many times. As yet, its antigen is unknown. Attached unique molecular identifiers marked individual cDNA molecules. TCRdb re-analysed the 5' RACE reads in MiXCR, keeping a single row per CDR3 protein. The sample holds about 48,000 distinct CDR3 sequences; around 10% are singletons and the top ten take about 8.3%. The source of this sequence is an adult who was a healthcare worker with PCR-confirmed SARS-CoV-2 infection or an uninfected control (not recorded which). The sample comprised whole blood. This chain links TRBV6-6 with TRBJ1-2; the D gene is possibly TRBD1 (6 bases). CDR3 nucleotide sequence: TGTGCCAGCAGTTACACTCTTGGGGGGCCGAGCTATGGCTACACCTTC. Encoded protein: CASSYTLGGPSYGYTF.